This TCR beta chain appears in the sequencing data of a study of blood T cells in healthy people across ages (dated by TCRdb to 2014 to 2015). Background for the entire study: In model experiments, template switching captured roughly one uniquely barcoded TCR beta cDNA molecule for every two T cells. For two donors (one aged 18 to 30 and one aged 80 or older), the study analyzed two additional independent replicas of 1 million unique cDNA reads from the same blood draw. Donors were grouped into four age groups: young (average approximately 15 years), middle-aged (roughly 37), aged (approximately 58) and long-lived (less than 85). To avoid experimental bias, donors of different ages were randomly spread across the sequencing lanes. Using deep sequencing normalized with unique cDNA molecular identifiers, the study measured how TCR beta repertoire diversity changes with age. Study-wide findings and limitations: Compared with the aged group, the long-lived group had more naive CD4+ T cells, fewer expanded clones and increased TCR diversity, suggesting age selection. Because profiling used bulk unsorted PBMCs, naive and antigen-experienced compartments could not be compared conclusively. As age increased, observed TCR beta diversity per million T cells dropped in a roughly linear way, and a significant reduction was already evident by age 40. The CMV infection status of donors was not known, potentially confounding age-related changes in expanded clonotypes. Total diversity estimates from one million sequenced T cells were considered lower bounds and underestimates. There was a strong correlation between observed TCR beta diversity and the percentage of naive T cells measured by flow cytometry.

With regard to this clonotype: There is no known antigen for this receptor. Base qualities are not at hand, and no much larger clone is one base apart.

Library generation was performed with 5' RACE. TCRdb names Illumina HiSeq 2500 as the instrument used. The second PCR ran for roughly 7 to 12 cycles and used a J-beta primer mix along with a sample-barcoded 5' primer. Each TCR beta cDNA molecule received a unique molecular identifier from a template-switch 5' adaptor carrying 12 random nucleotides. At least 2.5 million CDR3-containing paired-end reads were obtained from each sample. First-strand cDNA synthesis was performed from all RNA using the Mint cDNA synthesis kit, with priming by a TRBC-specific oligonucleotide. After uracil-DNA glycosylase treatment, a first 18-cycle PCR used universal primers M1SS and BC2_uni_R on all cDNA. The study's processing was this. Each sample was normalized by randomly selecting 1 million high-quality reads, each carrying a distinct molecular identifier. Reads sharing molecular identifiers were discarded rather than binned into consensus sequences. MiTCR, run with a Q25 quality threshold and the strictest error-elimination algorithm, handled CDR3 identification, clonotype clustering and error correction. A nonparametric unseen species model with Euler transformation was used to estimate lower-bound total TCR beta diversity. TCRdb handled the public reads itself, with Q25 trimming in fastp and clone calling in MiXCR, and kept productive beta chains. Rows with a matching CDR3 protein are joined into one entry that keeps the most common DNA and genes. None of the V and J calls come from the authors' own analysis; TCRdb made them. The sample table contains about 900,000 distinct CDR3 sequences; only one count was recorded for about 59% of them. The ten largest clones add up to roughly 26% of the sample.

The roughly 37 donors, aged roughly 6 to 100 years, were systemically healthy Caucasian individuals from Russia. Ten milliliters of peripheral blood were drawn from each donor into EDTA-treated Vacutainer tubes. PBMCs were isolated by Ficoll-Paque density-gradient centrifugation, with at least 7 million obtained per sample. Total RNA was extracted from PBMCs with Trizol reagent, with at least 5 micrograms obtained per sample. The percentages of naive CD45RAhigh/CD27high T cells were determined by flow cytometry on a PBMC aliquot from every donor. This clonotype was obtained from a man aged 25-45 years in good health. The sample comprised blood.

For the CDR3, the sequence is CASSYGTDTQYF. At the DNA level, the sequence is TGTGCCAGCAGTTACGGCACAGATACGCAGTATTTT. The chain is made from TRBV6-6 and TRBJ2-3; no confident D gene assignment can be made. Per the germline V gene (reference sequence), MNHNY is the CDR1 and SVGAGI is the CDR2. The CDR3 holds 12 amino acids from the cysteine to the phenylalanine. Just the 36-base CDR3 DNA is kept, in frame starting at base 1. V sheds 2 bases and J sheds 1 base, leaving 1 base between their ends.